Detailed here is one T cell receptor (beta chain). The record originates from a study of blood T cell repertoires in COVID-19. Study-level background: Sample material is recorded as cDNA or gDNA derived from T cells, B-cell-depleted T cells, or PBMCs.

After removal of 4 bases from V and 2 bases from J, the junction contained 8 bases not matched to a gene. Germline lookup yields CDR1 LNHDA and CDR2 SQIVND (reference sequence). The CDR3 spans 15 residues. The protocol was immunoSEQ multiplex PCR, while the TCRdb copy is restricted to in-frame clones and leaves out a portion. The sample yields more than 95,000 clones, about 83% seen once. The source is a human donor in a cohort sampled during active COVID-19. Sequencing used peripheral blood. The genes are TRBV19 and TRBJ2-7; TRBD2 matches 7 bases. The CDR3 sequence: CASSKSGARAYEQYF. CDR3 DNA: TGTGCCAGTAGTAAAAGCGGGGCCAGGGCCTACGAGCAGTACTTC.